This T cell receptor beta chain is from a study of T cell responses to AZD1222 COVID-19 vaccine. Study-wide results and limits: Reports indicate that nearly half of spike-specific TCRs are directed at unmutated variant regions. Donors were largely white British and mainly female; clonal diversity was possibly underestimated. Repertoire sampling happened only post peak T cell response.

Per germline, CDR1 MNHEY and CDR2 SVGAGI. This CDR3 has 13 residues. With 6 bases removed from V and 1 base from J, the gap between germline ends came to 9 bases. For this clone: Antigen specificity is unknown.

Here immunoSEQ multiplex PCR was the method, and the copy in TCRdb shows in-frame clones only, minus some. The sample carries over 90,000 clones, about nine tenths recorded once. Sample: peripheral blood, taken on day 0 of AZD1222 vaccination. This clonotype was obtained from an adult in good health. The chain is built from TRBV6-5 and TRBJ1-1; D is unclear. The CDR3 DNA is TGTGCCAGCAGGATAGCAGGGAACACTGAAGCTTTCTTT. This sequence encodes CASRIAGNTEAFF.